Reported below is one T cell receptor (beta chain). The data are from a study of blood T cell repertoires in COVID-19. Germline CDR1 is LNHDA and CDR2 is SQIVND (reference sequence). The CDR3 totals 16 residues. V was clipped by 3 bases and J by 3 bases; unmatched bases: 7. Profiling relied on immunoSEQ multiplex PCR, and the TCRdb table lists in-frame clones only, not all of them. The repertoire holds over 250,000 clones, with approximately 87% as singletons. The source is a woman aged 40 to 50 who had recovered from COVID-19. This chain uses TRBV19 with TRBJ2-4; 8 nucleotides line up with TRBD2. Sequencing was performed on peripheral blood. This CDR3 reads CASSIPGLAGKNIQYF. The CDR3 DNA follows: TGTGCCAGTAGTATCCCCGGACTAGCCGGCAAAAACATTCAGTACTTC.